This section outlines one TCR beta chain sequence together with its context. As yet, its antigen is unknown. Treatment defined: roughly 10-day PBMC culture with coronavirus spike peptide pools or control peptides (ViraFEST assay). CDR1 and CDR2 from the germline V gene are DFQATT and SNEGSKA (reference sequence). V lost 1 base and J lost 7, with 16 bases in between. The CDR3 length is 15 residues. The data stem from a study of vaccination and CD4 T cells after COVID-19. In the study overall: The post-COVID sampling time was a median around 91 days after diagnosis, ranging from 35 to 161. Blood was drawn a median around 66 days post second dose, range 14 to 241. General observations from the study: The rise in median SARS-CoV-2-reactive clonotypes, from around 19 to 38, was not significant.

Sequenced with the Oncomine TCR Beta short-read assay was DNA taken from cultured CD4+ T cells. Using its own MiXCR run on the PCR reads, TCRdb lists one record per CDR3 protein. The sample has 15,000 to 20,000 distinct CDR3 sequences, roughly 56% seen once. The source of this sequence is a human donor who had recovered from COVID-19. Source material: CD4+ T cells from blood, cultured in vitro. The J gene is TRBJ2-2, the V gene TRBV20-1; maybe TRBD1 (5 bases). CDR3 in DNA: TGCAGTGCTAGAGGTCAGGGTCCAGGAGACGGGGAGCTGTTTTTT. Its translation: CSARGQGPGDGELFF.